This section outlines one TCR beta chain sequence together with its context. Its antigen is still unknown. Assay: immunoSEQ multiplex PCR; the TCRdb copy retains only in-frame clones and omits some. The sample yields about 140,000 clones, 84% seen once. The data belong to a study of cytomegalovirus exposure and HLA in healthy donors. Deletions cut 4 bases from V and 6 bases from J, with 14 bases between. This CDR3 comprises 14 residues. Germline V gene lookup returns CDR1 LNHDA and CDR2 SQIVND (reference sequence). Study conclusions and caveats: Most TCR sequences were uncommon, yet certain public TCRs appeared in many donors. Investigators reported some 150 TCR beta chains as tied to cytomegalovirus. The authors confirmed in vitro that three CMV-associated chains were specific for CMV antigens.

The chain links TRBV19 to TRBJ2-3, with D possibly TRBD1 on 5 matching bases. Sequencing was performed on PBMCs. This receptor was obtained from a woman aged 30 to 39 in good health and CMV-seronegative. The CDR3 DNA reads TGTGCCAGTAGTACGGGTGCAGGGCAGGATACGCAGTATTTT. It specifies CASSTGAGQDTQYF.